This TCR beta chain was documented in a study of shared clonotypes between healthy human individuals. Whole-study results and caveats: Naive subsets, compared against memory subsets, generally had larger estimated richness values. In contrast to clonotypes shared by all four donors, non-shared clonotypes had lower generation probabilities.

CDR1 is MNHGY and CDR2 is SVAAGI in the germline V gene. Trimming took 5 bases from V and 5 from J; bases not matched to a gene: 5. This CDR3 has 14 residues. In the sorted-subset replicate PCRs, 150 to 250 ng DNA, tens of thousands of T cell genomes, was used. The data were produced by immunoSEQ multiplex PCR, yet TCRdb's version contains in-frame clones alone and is incomplete. Of around 700,000 clones listed, under 95% are singletons. About this clone: Its antigen is still unknown.

Terminally differentiated effector memory CD45RA+ cells were excluded by CCR7 positive selection of CD45RO-negative cells. The receptor was isolated from a man aged 25-40 years in good health. The chain couples TRBV6-9 to TRBJ2-1, with 8 bases that match TRBD2. The sequencing sample was made of naive CD8+ T cells sorted from blood. In DNA form, the CDR3 reads TGTGCCAGCAGTACTAGCGGCTCTCACAATGAGCAGTTCTTC. This translates into CASSTSGSHNEQFF.